This TCR beta chain came from a study of CXCR3-negative and CXCR3-positive naive CD8 T cells (dated by TCRdb to about 2019). About the study as a whole: Approximately 140 million TRB reads were obtained in total, roughly 1.5 +/- 0.3 million reads per library. The diversity and physicochemical repertoire analyses included 11 donors pooled from two independent experiments. Naive subsets from roughly 5 donors and memory cells from 3 donors were included in the TRBV-TRBJ cluster analysis.

For each CD8+ T cell subset, flow sorting was done in triplicate, and 300,000 or so cells per subset went directly into RLT lysis buffer. To keep memory contaminants out, a stringent definition of naive CD8+ T cells was applied: CD45RO-CCR7+CD27+CD95-. Using standard density gradient centrifugation, peripheral blood mononuclear cells were isolated from buffy coats. A FACSAria III was used to flow-sort naive CXCR3-negative and CXCR3-positive CD8+ T cells. An RNeasy Mini Kit was used to extract total RNA from the sorted cells. The instrument given in TCRdb is NextSeq 550. The Human TCR Profiling Kit (MiLaboratory) was used to make UMI-labeled 5' RACE TRB cDNA libraries. cDNA synthesis used the entire amount of extracted RNA, and PCR amplification then used the entire amount of cDNA produced. Libraries were prepared in parallel with an identical number of PCR cycles. Concerning the study's data processing: With a requirement of at least two reads per UMI, MIGEC and MiXCR extracted about 50,000 +/- 10,000 unique UMI-labeled TRB cDNA molecules per library. On average, each library contained about 40,000 +/- 10,000 functional in-frame TRB CDR3 nucleotide clonotypes without stop codons. Diversity metrics, including normalized Shannon-Wiener and Chao1, were computed in VDJtools after downsampling to 5000 UMI-labeled TRB molecules per sample. VDJtools was used to calculate clonotype-size-weighted physicochemical properties of the central five CDR3 residues, namely interaction energy, strength, volume and Kidera factor 4. TCRdb reprocessed the raw reads; every CDR3 protein sequence is a single record, and DNA is not supplied. TCRdb's processing, not the study's, gives the V and J calls here. This sample's table has entries for 150,000 to 180,000 distinct CDR3 sequences. The ten largest make up about 0.48% of the sample.

The research as a whole found: Because CXCR3 expression was partially decreased after cryopreservation, freshly isolated PBMCs were used for most assays. Both naive subsets had comparably high repertoire diversity, while memory CD8+ T cells had much lower repertoire diversity. Because surface CD5, which is linked to self-reactivity in mice, was comparable between the naive subsets, TCR interaction strength was also inferred from the physicochemical properties of TRB CDR3s. TRBV-TRBJ usage was similar between naive CXCR3-negative and CXCR3-positive cells from the same donor, while memory cells showed distinct patterns. Compared with CXCR3-negative naive cells, CXCR3-positive naive cells had TRB CDR3s with higher hydrophobicity (lower Kidera factor 4), lower energy, and higher strength and volume indices.

To note about this clonotype: The target of this receptor is not known.

CDR1 is given as MNHEY and CDR2 as SMNVEV, both from the germline V gene (reference sequence). The CDR3, cysteine through phenylalanine, is 18 amino acids long. The entry carries no DNA sequence. Sequencing was done on a sample of naive CXCR3+ CD8+ T cells from blood. This sample's cell subset or site label indicates: CD45RO-CCR7+CD27+CD95- naive CD8+ T cells expressing CXCR3 (TNR3+). Rearrangement joined TRBV27 to TRBJ2-5; the TCRdb call, TRBD2, lacks DNA for checking. This clonotype was sampled from a human donor in good health. Some clones in this sample may be carry-over from other donors' samples. CDR3 protein: CASSPYGFGLAGGADQYF.